This TCR beta chain was identified in a study of OX40 agonist ivuxolimab in advanced cancers. In the case of this clone: As yet, its antigen is unknown.

Whole-study results and caveats: CD4+ and CD8+ T cells in blood underwent clonal expansion by week 6 at 0.1 to 3.0 mg/kg.

Libraries were prepared by immunoSEQ multiplex PCR; TCRdb keeps only in-frame clonotypes and omits some of them. The table has 60,000 or so clones, approximately 91% seen once; the top ten hold around 10%. The CDR3 is made up of 18 amino acids. V was pared by 0 bases and J by 3 bases, with 21 bases between. Germline V gives CDR1 SGDLS, CDR2 YYNGEE. This TCR was recovered from an adult with an advanced solid tumor such as melanoma, head and neck, liver or kidney cancer. The chain couples TRBV9 to TRBJ2-5, with D perhaps assigned TRBD1 or TRBD2 (5 bases each). The sample in question was CD4+ or CD8+ T cells sorted from blood, obtained in a trial of the OX40 agonist ivuxolimab. CDR3 coding DNA: TGTGCCAGCAGCGTAGAGGCATTCATCCGGGACGGAGAAGAGACCCAGTACTTC. Protein sequence: CASSVEAFIRDGEETQYF.